Included here is one T cell receptor beta chain sequence, with context. These data come from a study of blood T cell repertoires in COVID-19. Seattle's enrolled individuals joined amid active infection and were then monitored longitudinally. As processed by the authors: Reference gene primer amplification yielded estimated nucleated cell counts. Method: immunoSEQ multiplex PCR; TCRdb's copy keeps in-frame clones and lacks some. That table gives V, J and clone size, and the DNA gave D and trimming. Among over 100,000 clones listed, around 87% were seen once. The V end was cut by 5 bases, the J end by 4 bases, with 12 bases between. The CDR3 sequence is 13 residues long. Per the germline V gene, CDR1 is SGDLS and CDR2 is YYNGEE.

The sequenced material came from peripheral blood. The genes are TRBV9 and TRBJ1-2; D possibly corresponds to TRBD1 (5 bases). The clonotype comes from a woman aged 45-59 years with COVID-19, enrolled during active disease. Here the CDR3 reads CASSPSGPYGYTF. CDR3 DNA sequence: TGTGCCAGCAGTCCTTCAGGGCCCTATGGCTACACCTTC.